This T cell receptor beta chain was profiled in a study of technical replicates of blood from a handful of donors. Repertoires were generated with immunoSEQ multiplex PCR, while TCRdb's copy carries only in-frame clones and drops some. The sample has about 99,000 clones; roughly 96% are singletons. There are 13 residues in the CDR3. Trimming removed 3 bases from V and 2 bases from J, with 7 bases in between. Germline loops: CDR1 SGHAT, CDR2 FQNNGV. Material for sequencing was T cells isolated from PBMCs. The sequence was obtained from a human donor in good health. The chain links TRBV11-2 to TRBJ1-2; D ambiguous. In DNA form, the CDR3 reads TGTGCCAGCAGCTTCCTAAACAACTATGGCTACACCTTC. Residues: CASSFLNNYGYTF.